One sample yielded the 21 T cell receptor beta chains listed below, sequenced in a study of blood T cell repertoires in COVID-19. TCRdb keeps only in-frame clones here, not all; method: immunoSEQ multiplex PCR. The sample carries almost 400,000 clones, 70% to 90% recorded once. Specimen: PBMCs or T cells enriched from blood (not recorded which). These receptors originate from a woman aged 25 to 39 with acute COVID-19.

The rearrangement links TRBV30 to TRBJ1-1; 11 bases match TRBD1. J was trimmed by 3 bases and V by 7 bases; bases with no gene match: 10. This CDR3 has 15 amino acids. The germline V gene has CDR1 GTSNPN and CDR2 SVGIG (reference sequence). The CDR3 coding sequence is TGTGCCTACTCACCCCCGGGACAGGGGGACACTGAAGCTTTCTTT. Its translation is CAYSPPGQGDTEAFF.

The V and J genes are TRBV19 and TRBJ1-4; tentative D call: TRBD1 (5 bases). Trimming removed 5 bases at V and 8 bases at J, with 12 bases between. In germline, CDR1 is LNHDA, CDR2 SQIVND (reference sequence). This CDR3 has 13 residues. CDR3 in amino acids: CASSLSGYEKLFF. The CDR3 bases are TGTGCCAGTAGTTTGTCAGGGTACGAAAAACTGTTTTTT.

About this clone: One junction end does not reproduce the germline sequence, and a read error may be involved. This rearrangement joins TRBV10-3 to TRBJ1-1; 9 bases are shared with TRBD1. The CDR3 has 14 residues. In germline, CDR1 is ENHRY, CDR2 SYGVKD. This chain's CDR3 is CVISDGTGRPEAFF. Written as DNA, the CDR3 is TGTGTCATCAGTGATGGGACAGGGAGGCCTGAAGCTTTCTTT.

The rearrangement joins TRBV19 to TRBJ1-5; 8 nucleotides line up with TRBD1. V shed 8 bases and J 7 bases; nucleotides not matched to a gene: 10. Germline loops: CDR1 LNHDA, CDR2 SQIVND (reference sequence). The CDR3 is 14 amino acids. This chain's CDR3 is CASATGVAVQPQHF. The CDR3 DNA is TGTGCCAGTGCGACAGGGGTAGCGGTGCAGCCCCAGCATTTT.

The chain links TRBV29-1 to TRBJ1-3; D is unclear. V shed 7 bases and J shed 3 bases, with 16 bases lying between them. In germline, CDR1 is SQVTM, CDR2 ANQGSEA. The CDR3 runs to 14 residues. The chain's CDR3 is CSAVEAVVGNTIYF. The CDR3 DNA follows: TGCAGCGCTGTCGAGGCAGTAGTTGGAAACACCATATATTTT.

This rearrangement joins TRBV25-1 to TRBJ2-7; TRBD1 is a possible D gene (6 bases). CDR3 length: 15 amino acids. The V end lost 3 bases, the J end lost 2 bases, and 14 bases lay between the germline ends. Germline CDR1 and CDR2: MGHDK and SYGVNS. This CDR3 reads CASSDRGPSAYEQYF. CDR3 nucleotide sequence: TGTGCCAGCAGTGACAGGGGTCCCTCAGCCTACGAGCAGTACTTC.

The V and J genes are TRBV27 and TRBJ2-1; 8 nucleotides align to TRBD2. Germline V CDR1 and CDR2: MNHEY, SMNVEV (reference sequence). The CDR3 contains 15 residues. The junction had 3 bases not matched to a gene; V was cut back by 3 bases and J by 2 bases. CDR3 region: CASSFIAGTYNEQFF. The CDR3 DNA reads TGTGCCAGCAGTTTCATAGCGGGGACCTACAATGAGCAGTTCTTC.

J is TRBJ2-1 and V is TRBV19, with TRBD2 matching over 16 bases. V shed 10 bases, J shed 8 bases, and the junction held 8 bases outside the gene matches. Germline CDR1 reads LNHDA; CDR2 reads SQIVND (reference sequence). The CDR3 runs 15 residues. The CDR3 sequence: CATSLGLAGGDEQFF. In nucleotides, the CDR3 is TGTGCCACCTCCTTGGGACTAGCGGGGGGGGATGAGCAGTTCTTC.

The rearrangement joins TRBV25-1 to TRBJ1-4; 9 bases are a match to TRBD1. Germline trimming cut 3 bases from V and 7 bases from J; bases unmatched to any gene: 3. The CDR3 is 14 residues long. Germline V gives CDR1 MGHDK, CDR2 SYGVNS. For the CDR3, the DNA is TGTGCCAGCAGTGACATGGGACAGGGTGAAAAACTGTTTTTT. As protein: CASSDMGQGEKLFF.

This clone was detected a few times. The CDR3 bases are TGTGCCATTCAGGGTTCTAACTATGGCTACACCTTC. Encoded protein: CAIQGSNYGYTF. V usage is TRBV24-1 and J usage is TRBJ1-2; maybe TRBD1 (5 bases). This CDR3 comprises 12 residues. Trimming took 11 bases from V and 0 from J, leaving 9 bases between them. Germline loops: CDR1 KGHDR, CDR2 SFDVKD.

The V and J genes are TRBV29-1 and TRBJ1-2; D not resolved. CDR1 and CDR2 (germline): SQVTM, ANQGSEA. With 3 bases removed from V and 4 bases from J, the gap between germline ends came to 15 bases. The CDR3 consists of 14 residues. CDR3 loop: CSVEGSSDFYGYTF. DNA for the CDR3: TGCAGCGTTGAGGGATCTTCGGACTTCTATGGCTACACCTTC.

The rearrangement joins TRBV7-9 to TRBJ1-1; D may be TRBD1 (6 bases). Trimming pared 2 bases from V and 3 bases from J, leaving 7 bases between. From germline, CDR1 is SEHNR and CDR2 FQNEAQ (reference sequence). CDR3 length equals 13 residues. In DNA, the CDR3 is TGTGCCAGCAGCTTAAGGGGGTACACTGAAGCTTTCTTT. Encoded protein: CASSLRGYTEAFF.

The chain has TRBV11-2 and TRBJ2-7; TRBD1 matches at 9 bases. The J segment lost 6 bases and the V segment lost 5 bases, leaving 14 bases of the junction unmatched. CDR1 is SGHAT, CDR2 FQNNGV, per germline. The CDR3 runs 16 residues. The chain's CDR3 is CASSADSGQGFGEQYF. CDR3 sequence (DNA): TGTGCCAGCAGCGCTGATTCGGGACAGGGCTTCGGCGAGCAGTACTTC.

The chain uses TRBV9 and TRBJ2-7; maybe TRBD2 (6 bases). Germline CDR1 and CDR2: SGDLS and YYNGEE. Trimming pared 3 bases from V and 5 bases from J, leaving 9 bases between. The CDR3 covers 12 residues. CDR3 bases: TGTGCCAGCAGCGCGGAGGGGCACGAGCAGTACTTC. It translates to CASSAEGHEQYF.

The rearrangement links TRBV19 to TRBJ1-5; D gene unclear. CDR1 is LNHDA, CDR2 SQIVND, per germline (reference sequence). The germline V and J ends were trimmed by 3 bases and 6 bases, with 12 bases remaining between them. The CDR3 is 14 residues long. In nucleotides, the CDR3 is TGTGCCAGTAGTATCGAGGGTTGGGGTCAGCCCCAGCATTTT. Its protein product is CASSIEGWGQPQHF.

The rearrangement links TRBV9 to TRBJ1-4; 8 bases line up with TRBD1. Germline-derived CDR1 and CDR2 are SGDLS and YYNGEE. This CDR3 is built from 17 residues. With 4 bases clipped from V and 1 base from J, the junction kept 9 bases outside the gene matches. In DNA form, the CDR3 reads TGTGCCAGCAGCCCCCGAACAGGGGGTGGAACTAATGAAAAACTGTTTTTT. Translated, it gives CASSPRTGGGTNEKLFF.

The chain joins TRBV9 to TRBJ2-1; D might be TRBD2 (7 bases). V was clipped by 1 base and J by 8 bases, with 13 bases between them. CDR3 size: 14 residues. CDR1 SGDLS and CDR2 YYNGEE come from the germline V gene. This CDR3 reads CASSVTKGGDEQFF. The CDR3 coding sequence is TGTGCCAGCAGCGTAACTAAAGGGGGGGATGAGCAGTTCTTC.

V and J are TRBV7-2 and TRBJ1-5, with D hard to call. CDR1 and CDR2 (germline): SGHTA, FQGNSA. The V end lost 1 base, the J end lost 6 bases, and 7 bases lay between the germline ends. The CDR3 totals 13 residues. The CDR3 loop is CASSLESGQPQHF. DNA of the CDR3: TGTGCCAGCAGCTTAGAGTCGGGTCAGCCCCAGCATTTT.

J is TRBJ2-1 and V is TRBV5-1; 8 nucleotides line up with TRBD2. Germline V gene sequence: CDR1 SGHRS, CDR2 YFSETQ. V shed 0 bases, J shed 5 bases, and the junction held 7 bases outside the gene matches. The CDR3 is 16 residues long. Here the CDR3 reads CASSLDIAGQNNEQFF. DNA for the CDR3: TGCGCCAGCAGCTTGGATATAGCGGGGCAAAACAATGAGCAGTTCTTC. The whole variable domain, remainder taken from reference TRBV5-1 and TRBJ2-1, is KAGVTQTPRYLIKTRGQQVTLSCSPISGHRSVSWYQQTPGQGLQFLFEYFSETQRNKGNFPGRFSGRQFSNSRSEMNVSTLELGDSALYLCASSLDIAGQNNEQFFGPGTRLTVL.

The chain has TRBV11-2 and TRBJ1-6; tentative D call: TRBD1 (6 bases). The CDR3 loop spans 18 amino acids. V lost 2 bases and J lost 7, with 21 bases in between. In germline, CDR1 is SGHAT, CDR2 FQNNGV. This CDR3 is CASSLFRAWTVPNSPLHF. CDR3 nucleotide sequence: TGTGCCAGCAGCTTATTTCGGGCATGGACAGTCCCAAATTCACCCCTCCACTTT.

V and J are TRBV19 and TRBJ1-4, with 8 positions matching TRBD1. The CDR3 totals 15 residues. Germline V gene data show CDR1 as LNHDA and CDR2 as SQIVND (reference sequence). Unmatched junction bases numbered 3, after V lost 3 bases and J lost 3 bases. CDR3 in amino acids: CASSMGTGSNEKLFF. In DNA form, the CDR3 reads TGTGCCAGTAGTATGGGGACAGGCTCTAATGAAAAACTGTTTTTT.